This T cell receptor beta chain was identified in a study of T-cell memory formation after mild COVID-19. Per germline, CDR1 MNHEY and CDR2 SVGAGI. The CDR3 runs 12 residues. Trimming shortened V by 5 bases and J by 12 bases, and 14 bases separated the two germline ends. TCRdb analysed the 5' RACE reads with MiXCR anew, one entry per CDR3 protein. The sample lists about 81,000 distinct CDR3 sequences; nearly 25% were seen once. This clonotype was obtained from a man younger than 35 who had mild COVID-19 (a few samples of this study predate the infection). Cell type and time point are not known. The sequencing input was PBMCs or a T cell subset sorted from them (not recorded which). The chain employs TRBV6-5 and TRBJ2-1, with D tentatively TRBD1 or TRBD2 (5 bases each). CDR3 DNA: TGTGCCAGCAGTCCAGGGAGAATGGGGCAGTTCTTC. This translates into CASSPGRMGQFF.